The clone carrying this T cell receptor beta chain was counted only a few times. Its antigen remains unidentified. This sample is part of a study of cytomegalovirus exposure and HLA in healthy donors. Study-level points and caveats: TCR beta V segments were, for the most part, productive about 87% or about 30% of the time in an earlier analysis.

Primers for the PCR totalled 60 Vbeta and 13 Jbeta. Repertoires were generated with immunoSEQ multiplex PCR, while TCRdb's copy carries only in-frame clones and drops some. The sample includes about 120,000 clones, roughly 87% of them seen just once. Sample: PBMCs. This clonotype was obtained from a woman aged 18-35 years in good health and CMV-seronegative.

The CDR3 here is CATEVSRGEQFF. The CDR3 coding sequence is TGTGCCACCGAGGTGTCAAGGGGCGAGCAGTTCTTC. The chain carries TRBV2 and TRBJ2-1; TRBD1 might be the D (5 bases). This CDR3 has 12 residues. The V and J ends lost 10 bases and 10 bases respectively, with 17 bases between them. Germline loops: CDR1 SNHLY, CDR2 FYNNEI.